In this sample, the clone carrying this TCR beta chain turned up many times. For TCR, cDNA came from 5'RACE template switching, which added a universal primer site and UMIs. TCRdb re-called the 5' RACE reads with MiXCR, one entry per CDR3 protein. The sample records roughly 65,000 distinct CDR3 sequences, 5% to 6.5% being singletons. The data derive from a study of T cells after yellow fever vaccination. CDR1 SGHNT and CDR2 YYREEE come from the germline V gene (reference sequence). The CDR3 loop spans 13 amino acids. Between the trimmed V and J ends, which lost 0 bases and 5 bases, there was a span of 7 bases.

Sequencing used CD4+ T cells sorted from PBMCs, obtained less than 16 days after the first yellow fever vaccination. This clonotype originated in a man between 18 and 29 years old who received the YFV17D yellow fever vaccine. V is TRBV5-4 and J is TRBJ2-3; D is ambiguous. Here the CDR3 reads CASSLDRGDTQYF. The DNA for the CDR3 is TGTGCCAGCAGCTTGGATAGAGGAGATACGCAGTATTTT.